What follows is one T cell receptor (beta chain) and its context. The record originates from a study of technical replicates of blood from a handful of donors. Method: immunoSEQ multiplex PCR; TCRdb's copy keeps in-frame clones and lacks some. The profile shows tens of thousands of clones, over 90% of them singletons. This CDR3 region has 12 residues. Germline V gene lookup returns CDR1 MNHEY and CDR2 SVGAGI. Trimming cost V 6 bases and J 2 bases, with 6 bases left between them. The material sequenced was T cells isolated from PBMCs. This chain joins TRBV6-5 and TRBJ2-3, with no clear D. The clonotype was recovered from a human donor in good health. The CDR3 loop reads CASRRTTDTQYF. For the CDR3, the DNA is TGTGCCAGCAGGCGAACCACAGATACGCAGTATTTT.